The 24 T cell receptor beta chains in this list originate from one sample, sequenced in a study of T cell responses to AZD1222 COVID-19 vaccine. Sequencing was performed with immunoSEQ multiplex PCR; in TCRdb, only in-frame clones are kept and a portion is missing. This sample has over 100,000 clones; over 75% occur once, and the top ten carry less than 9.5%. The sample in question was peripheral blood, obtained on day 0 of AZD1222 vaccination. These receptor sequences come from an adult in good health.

The CDR3 loop is CASSYRNSRAGELFF. The CDR3 DNA reads as TGTGCCAGCAGTTACCGGAACAGTCGGGCCGGGGAGCTGTTTTTT. The chain employs TRBV6-5 and TRBJ2-2, with D uncertain. Trimming shortened V by 2 bases and J by 6 bases, and 13 bases separated the two germline ends. The CDR3 spans 15 residues. Germline CDR1 and CDR2: MNHEY and SVGAGI.

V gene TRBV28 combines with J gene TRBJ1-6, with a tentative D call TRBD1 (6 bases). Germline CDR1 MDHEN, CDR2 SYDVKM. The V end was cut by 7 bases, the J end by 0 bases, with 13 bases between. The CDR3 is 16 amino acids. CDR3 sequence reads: CASKQGGNSYNSPLHF. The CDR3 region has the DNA TGTGCCAGCAAACAGGGAGGAAACTCCTATAATTCACCCCTCCACTTT.

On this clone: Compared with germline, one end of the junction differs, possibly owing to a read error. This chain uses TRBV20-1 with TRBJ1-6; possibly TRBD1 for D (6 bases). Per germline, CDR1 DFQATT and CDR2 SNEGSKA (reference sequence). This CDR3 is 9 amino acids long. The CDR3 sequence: CSAHRGTPF. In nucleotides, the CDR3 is TGCAGTGCTCACCGCGGGACACCATTC.

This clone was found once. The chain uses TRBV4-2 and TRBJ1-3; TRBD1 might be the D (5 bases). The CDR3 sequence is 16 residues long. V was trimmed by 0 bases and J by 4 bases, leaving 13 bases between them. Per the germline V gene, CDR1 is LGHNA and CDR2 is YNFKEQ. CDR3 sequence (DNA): TGTGCCAGCAGCCAAGACAGGGCCATTAGGGGAAACACCATATATTTT. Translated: CASSQDRAIRGNTIYF.

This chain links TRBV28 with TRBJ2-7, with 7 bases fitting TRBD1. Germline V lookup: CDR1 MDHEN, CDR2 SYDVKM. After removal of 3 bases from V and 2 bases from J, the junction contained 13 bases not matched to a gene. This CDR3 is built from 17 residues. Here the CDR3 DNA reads TGTGCCAGCAGTTTTGTTCCAGACAGGGTGTCAACCTACGAGCAGTACTTC. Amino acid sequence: CASSFVPDRVSTYEQYF.

CDR3 amino acids: CASRGSNTGELFF. In DNA form, the CDR3 reads TGTGCCAGCCGGGGCAGTAACACCGGGGAGCTGTTTTTT. The chain is built from TRBV9 and TRBJ2-2, with D perhaps matching TRBD1 or TRBD2 (5 bases each). CDR1 is SGDLS, CDR2 YYNGEE, per germline. The CDR3 runs 13 residues. V dropped 7 bases and J dropped 2 bases, with 9 bases sitting between them.

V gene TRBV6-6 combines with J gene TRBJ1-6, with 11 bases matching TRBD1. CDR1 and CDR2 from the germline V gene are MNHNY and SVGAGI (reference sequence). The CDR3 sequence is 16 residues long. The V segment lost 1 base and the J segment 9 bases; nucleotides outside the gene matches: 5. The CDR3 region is CASSYYGTGGLSPLHF. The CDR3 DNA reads TGTGCCAGCAGTTACTACGGGACAGGGGGACTTTCACCCCTCCACTTT.

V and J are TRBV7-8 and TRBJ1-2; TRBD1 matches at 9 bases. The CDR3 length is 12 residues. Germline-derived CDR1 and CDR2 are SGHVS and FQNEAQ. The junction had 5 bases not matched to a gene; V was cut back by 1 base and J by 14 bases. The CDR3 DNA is TGTGCCAGCAGCTTAGGACAGGGGGTTTGGACCTTC. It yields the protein CASSLGQGVWTF.

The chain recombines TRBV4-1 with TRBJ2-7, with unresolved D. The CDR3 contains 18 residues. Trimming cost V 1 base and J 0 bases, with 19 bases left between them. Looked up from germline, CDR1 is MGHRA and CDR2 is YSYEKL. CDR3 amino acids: CASSQGPGPRSGSYEQYF. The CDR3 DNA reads TGCGCCAGCAGCCAAGGGCCGGGCCCCAGGAGTGGCTCCTACGAGCAGTACTTC.

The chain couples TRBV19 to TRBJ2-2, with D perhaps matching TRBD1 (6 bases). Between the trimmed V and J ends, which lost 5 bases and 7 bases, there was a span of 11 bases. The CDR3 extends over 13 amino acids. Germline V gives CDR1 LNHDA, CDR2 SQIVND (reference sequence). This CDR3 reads CASSDRRIGELFF. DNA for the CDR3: TGTGCCAGTAGTGACAGGAGGATCGGGGAGCTGTTTTTT.

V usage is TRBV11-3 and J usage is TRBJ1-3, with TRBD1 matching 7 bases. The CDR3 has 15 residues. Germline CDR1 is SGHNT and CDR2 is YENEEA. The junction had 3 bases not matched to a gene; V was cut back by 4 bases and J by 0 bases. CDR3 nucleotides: TGTGCCAGCAGCTCTCGGGACAGCTCTGGAAACACCATATATTTT. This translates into CASSSRDSSGNTIYF.

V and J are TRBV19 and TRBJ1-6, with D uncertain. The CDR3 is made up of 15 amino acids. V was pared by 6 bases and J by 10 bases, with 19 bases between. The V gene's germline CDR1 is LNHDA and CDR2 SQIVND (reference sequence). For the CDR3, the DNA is TGTGCCAGTAGCAGAATGAAGAGGGAAGGGTCACCCCTCCACTTT. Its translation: CASSRMKREGSPLHF.

The CDR3 loop reads CASTLLGAGKGYEQYF. In DNA form, the CDR3 reads TGTGCCAGCACCTTACTCGGGGCAGGGAAGGGCTACGAGCAGTACTTC. The chain couples TRBV6-6 to TRBJ2-7, with D perhaps given as TRBD1 or TRBD2 (5 bases each). Germline-derived CDR1 and CDR2 are MNHNY and SVGAGI (reference sequence). Trimming pared 7 bases from V and 3 bases from J, leaving 22 bases between. The CDR3 totals 16 residues.

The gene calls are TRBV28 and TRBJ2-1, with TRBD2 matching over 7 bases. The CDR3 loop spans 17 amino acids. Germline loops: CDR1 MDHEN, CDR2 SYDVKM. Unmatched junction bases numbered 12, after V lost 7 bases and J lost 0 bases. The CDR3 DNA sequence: TGTGCCAGCAAGGTGCTAGAAGCGGGGAGCTCCTACAATGAGCAGTTCTTC. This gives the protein CASKVLEAGSSYNEQFF.

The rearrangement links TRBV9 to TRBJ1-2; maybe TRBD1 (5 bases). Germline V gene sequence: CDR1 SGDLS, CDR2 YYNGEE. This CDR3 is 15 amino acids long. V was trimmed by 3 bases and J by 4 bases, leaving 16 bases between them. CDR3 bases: TGTGCCAGCAGCGGATTGTCACCGAGGGGCTATGGCTACACCTTC. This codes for CASSGLSPRGYGYTF.

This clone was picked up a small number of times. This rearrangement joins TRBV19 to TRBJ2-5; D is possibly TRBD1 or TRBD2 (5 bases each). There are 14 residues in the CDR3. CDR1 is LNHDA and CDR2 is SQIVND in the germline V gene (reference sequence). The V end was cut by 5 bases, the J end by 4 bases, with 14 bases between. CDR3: CASSWNVGGETQYF. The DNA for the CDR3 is TGTGCCAGTAGTTGGAACGTTGGGGGAGAGACCCAGTACTTC.

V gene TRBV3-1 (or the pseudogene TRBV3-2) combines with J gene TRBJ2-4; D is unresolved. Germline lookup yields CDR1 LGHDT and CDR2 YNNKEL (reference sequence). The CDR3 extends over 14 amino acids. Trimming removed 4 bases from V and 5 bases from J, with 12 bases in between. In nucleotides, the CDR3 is TGTGCCAGCAGCCCCTACACTGGGGAAAACATTCAGTACTTC. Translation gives CASSPYTGENIQYF.

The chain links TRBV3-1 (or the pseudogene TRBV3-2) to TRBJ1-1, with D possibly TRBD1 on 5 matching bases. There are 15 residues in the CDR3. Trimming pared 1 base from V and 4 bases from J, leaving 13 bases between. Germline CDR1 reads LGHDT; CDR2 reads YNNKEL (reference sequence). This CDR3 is CASSQVGGGGTEAFF. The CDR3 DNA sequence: TGTGCCAGCAGCCAAGTGGGGGGTGGGGGCACTGAAGCTTTCTTT.

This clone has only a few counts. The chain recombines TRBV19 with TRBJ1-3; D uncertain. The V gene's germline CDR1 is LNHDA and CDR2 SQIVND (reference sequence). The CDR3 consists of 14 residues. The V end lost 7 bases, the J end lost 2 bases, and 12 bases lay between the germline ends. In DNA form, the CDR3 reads TGTGCCAGTAAGCCGGGGATCACTGGAAACACCATATATTTT. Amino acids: CASKPGITGNTIYF.

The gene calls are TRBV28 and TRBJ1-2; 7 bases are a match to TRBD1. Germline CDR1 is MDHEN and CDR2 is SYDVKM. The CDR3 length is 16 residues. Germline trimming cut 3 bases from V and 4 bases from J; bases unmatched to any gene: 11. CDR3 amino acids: CASSFSAGGVRYGYTF. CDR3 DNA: TGTGCCAGCAGTTTTTCTGCAGGGGGAGTTCGCTATGGCTACACCTTC.

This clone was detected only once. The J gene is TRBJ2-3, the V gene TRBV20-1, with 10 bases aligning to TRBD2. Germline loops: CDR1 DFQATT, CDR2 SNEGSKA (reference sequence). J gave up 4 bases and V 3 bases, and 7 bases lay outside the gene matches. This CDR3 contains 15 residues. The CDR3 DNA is TGCAGTGCTAGTCCTAGCGGGAGAAAAGCAGATACGCAGTATTTT. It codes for CSASPSGRKADTQYF.

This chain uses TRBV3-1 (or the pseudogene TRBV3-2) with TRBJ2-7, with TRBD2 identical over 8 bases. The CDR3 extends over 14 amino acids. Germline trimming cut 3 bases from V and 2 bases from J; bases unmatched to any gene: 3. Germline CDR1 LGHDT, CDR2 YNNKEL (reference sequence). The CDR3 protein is CASSQRGGTYEQYF. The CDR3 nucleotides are TGTGCCAGCAGCCAGCGCGGGGGGACCTACGAGCAGTACTTC.

CDR3: CASSRQGAREQYF. Written as DNA, the CDR3 is TGTGCCAGCAGCCGACAGGGGGCGAGGGAGCAGTACTTC. The chain links TRBV3-1 (or the pseudogene TRBV3-2) to TRBJ2-7; 10 bases line up with TRBD1. Germline CDR1 reads LGHDT; CDR2 reads YNNKEL (reference sequence). J lost 7 bases, V lost 4 bases, and 4 bases had no gene match. The CDR3 covers 13 residues.

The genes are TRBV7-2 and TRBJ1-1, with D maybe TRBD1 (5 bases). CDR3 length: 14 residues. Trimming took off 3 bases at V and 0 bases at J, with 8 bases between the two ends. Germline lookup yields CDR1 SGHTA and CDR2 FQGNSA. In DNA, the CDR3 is TGTGCCAGCAGCTTTCTAGGGGTGAACACTGAAGCTTTCTTT. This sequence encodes CASSFLGVNTEAFF. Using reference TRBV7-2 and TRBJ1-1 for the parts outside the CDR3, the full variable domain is GAGVSQSPSNKVTEKGKDVELRCDPISGHTALYWYRQSLGQGLEFLIYFQGNSAPDKSGLPSDRFSAERTGGSVSTLTIQRTQQEDSAVYLCASSFLGVNTEAFFGQGTRLTVV.